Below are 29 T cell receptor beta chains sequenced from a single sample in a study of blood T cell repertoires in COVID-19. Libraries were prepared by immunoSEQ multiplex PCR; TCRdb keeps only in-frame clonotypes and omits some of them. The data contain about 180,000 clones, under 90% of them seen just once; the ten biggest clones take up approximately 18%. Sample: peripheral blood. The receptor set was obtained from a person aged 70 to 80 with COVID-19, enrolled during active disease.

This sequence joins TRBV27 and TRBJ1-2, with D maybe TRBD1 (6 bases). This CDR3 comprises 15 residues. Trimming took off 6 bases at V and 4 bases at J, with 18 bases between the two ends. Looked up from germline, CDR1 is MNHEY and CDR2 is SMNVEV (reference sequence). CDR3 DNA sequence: TGTGCCAGCAGCCTTACAGGGAATCTATTCTATGGCTACACCTTC. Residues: CASSLTGNLFYGYTF.

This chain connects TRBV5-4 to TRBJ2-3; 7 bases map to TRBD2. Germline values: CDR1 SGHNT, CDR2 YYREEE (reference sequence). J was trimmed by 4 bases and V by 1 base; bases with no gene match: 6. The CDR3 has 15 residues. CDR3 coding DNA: TGTGCCAGCAGCTTGCGGGCCACTAGCGCAGATACGCAGTATTTT. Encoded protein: CASSLRATSADTQYF.

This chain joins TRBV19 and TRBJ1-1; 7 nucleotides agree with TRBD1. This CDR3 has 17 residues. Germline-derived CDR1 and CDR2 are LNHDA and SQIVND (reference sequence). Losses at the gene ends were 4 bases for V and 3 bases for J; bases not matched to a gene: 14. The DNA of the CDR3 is TGTGCCAGTAGTAGACTTCCCCCAAGACAGGGTGACACTGAAGCTTTCTTT. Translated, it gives CASSRLPPRQGDTEAFF. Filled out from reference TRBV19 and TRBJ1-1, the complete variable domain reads DGGITQSPKYLFRKEGQNVTLSCEQNLNHDAMYWYRQDPGQGLRLIYYSQIVNDFQKGDIAEGYSVSREKKESFPLTVTSAQKNPTAFYLCASSRLPPRQGDTEAFFGQGTRLTVV.

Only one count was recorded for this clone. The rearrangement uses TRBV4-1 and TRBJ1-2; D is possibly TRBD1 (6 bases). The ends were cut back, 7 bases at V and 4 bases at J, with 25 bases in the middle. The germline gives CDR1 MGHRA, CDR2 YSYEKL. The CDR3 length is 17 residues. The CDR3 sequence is CASTQRAGAPSSYGYTF. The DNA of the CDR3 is TGCGCCAGCACCCAGAGGGCAGGGGCCCCCTCTAGCTATGGCTACACCTTC.

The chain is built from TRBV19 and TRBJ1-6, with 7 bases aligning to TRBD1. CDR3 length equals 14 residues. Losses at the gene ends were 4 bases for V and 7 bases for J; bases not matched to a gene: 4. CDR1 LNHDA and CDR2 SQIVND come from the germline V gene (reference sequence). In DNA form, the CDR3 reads TGTGCCAGTAGTACCGGGACAGTGAATTCACCCCTCCACTTT. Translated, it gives CASSTGTVNSPLHF.

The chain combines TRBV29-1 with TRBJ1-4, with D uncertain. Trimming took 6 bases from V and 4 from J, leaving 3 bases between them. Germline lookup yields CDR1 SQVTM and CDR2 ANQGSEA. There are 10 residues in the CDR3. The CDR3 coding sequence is TGCAGCGTCCGTAATGAAAAACTGTTTTTT. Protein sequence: CSVRNEKLFF.

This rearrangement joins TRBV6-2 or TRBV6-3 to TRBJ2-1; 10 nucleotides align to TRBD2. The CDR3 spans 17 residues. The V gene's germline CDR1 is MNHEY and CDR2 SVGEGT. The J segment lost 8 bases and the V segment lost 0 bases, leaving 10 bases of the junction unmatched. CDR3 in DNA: TGTGCCAGCAGTTACTCAAAGGGACTAGCGATCCTCTATGAGCAGTTCTTC. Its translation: CASSYSKGLAILYEQFF.

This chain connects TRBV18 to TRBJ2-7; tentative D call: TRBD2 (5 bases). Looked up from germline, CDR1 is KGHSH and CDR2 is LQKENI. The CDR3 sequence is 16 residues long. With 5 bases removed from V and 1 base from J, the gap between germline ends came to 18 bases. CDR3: CASSGRGQVLSYEQYF. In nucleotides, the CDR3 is TGTGCCAGCTCAGGCAGAGGGCAGGTACTGTCCTACGAGCAGTACTTC. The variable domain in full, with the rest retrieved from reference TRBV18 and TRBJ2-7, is NAGVMQNPRHLVRRRGQEARLRCSPMKGHSHVYWYRQLPEEGLKFMVYLQKENIIDESGMPKERFSAEFPKEGPSILRIQQVVRGDSAAYFCASSGRGQVLSYEQYFGPGTRLTVT.

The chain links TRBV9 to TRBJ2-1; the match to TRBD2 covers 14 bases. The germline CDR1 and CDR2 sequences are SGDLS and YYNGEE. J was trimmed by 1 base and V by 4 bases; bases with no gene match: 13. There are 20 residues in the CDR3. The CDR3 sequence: CASSLHGLAGGLGSYNEQFF. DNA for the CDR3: TGTGCCAGCAGCCTGCACGGACTAGCGGGAGGACTAGGGTCCTACAATGAGCAGTTCTTC.

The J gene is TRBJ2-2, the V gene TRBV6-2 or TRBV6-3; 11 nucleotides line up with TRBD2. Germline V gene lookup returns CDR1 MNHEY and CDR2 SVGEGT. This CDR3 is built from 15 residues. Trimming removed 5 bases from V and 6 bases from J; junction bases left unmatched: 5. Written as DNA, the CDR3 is TGTGCCAGCAGTCAAGTACTAGCGGGAGCCGGGGAGCTGTTTTTT. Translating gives CASSQVLAGAGELFF.

For the CDR3, the DNA is TGTGCCAGTAGTATAGACCGTAGCGGTTCACCCCTCCACTTT. Protein sequence: CASSIDRSGSPLHF. The V call is TRBV19, the J call TRBJ1-6; D is undetermined. The V gene's germline CDR1 is LNHDA and CDR2 SQIVND (reference sequence). V was shortened by 0 bases and J by 9 bases, with 9 bases between the two germline ends. This CDR3 is built from 14 residues.

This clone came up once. The CDR3 region has the DNA TGTGCCAGTAGTAGGAGGGGGCTTGGGAACACTGAAGCTTTCTTT. This sequence encodes CASSRRGLGNTEAFF. This chain uses TRBV19 with TRBJ1-1, with 7 bases identical to TRBD1. Germline V gene data show CDR1 as LNHDA and CDR2 as SQIVND (reference sequence). The CDR3 covers 15 residues. The junction had 6 bases not matched to a gene; V was cut back by 4 bases and J by 1 base.

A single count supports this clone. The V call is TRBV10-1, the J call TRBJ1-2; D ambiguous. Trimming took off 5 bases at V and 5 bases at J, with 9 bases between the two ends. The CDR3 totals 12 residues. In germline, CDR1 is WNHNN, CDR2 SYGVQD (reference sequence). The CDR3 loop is CASSPAGYGYTF. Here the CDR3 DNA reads TGCGCCAGCAGTCCCGCGGGATATGGCTACACCTTC.

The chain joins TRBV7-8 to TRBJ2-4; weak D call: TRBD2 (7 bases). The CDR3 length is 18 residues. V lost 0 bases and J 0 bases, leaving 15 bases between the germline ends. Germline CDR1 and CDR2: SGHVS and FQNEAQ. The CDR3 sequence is CASSLATGGQIAKNIQYF. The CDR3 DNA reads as TGTGCCAGCAGCTTAGCCACGGGGGGCCAGATAGCCAAAAACATTCAGTACTTC.

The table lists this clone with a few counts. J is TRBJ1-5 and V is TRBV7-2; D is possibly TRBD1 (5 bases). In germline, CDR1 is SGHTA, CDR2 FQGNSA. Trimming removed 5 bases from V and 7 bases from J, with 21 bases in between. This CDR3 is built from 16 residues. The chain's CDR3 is CASSTTGPGGGQPQHF. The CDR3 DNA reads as TGTGCCAGCAGCACTACGGGTCCCGGGGGTGGGCAGCCCCAGCATTTT.

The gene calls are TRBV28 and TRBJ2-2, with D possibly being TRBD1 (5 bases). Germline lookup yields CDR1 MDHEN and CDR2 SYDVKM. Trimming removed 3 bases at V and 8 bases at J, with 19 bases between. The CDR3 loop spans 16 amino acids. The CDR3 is CASSLGPLLNLGELFF. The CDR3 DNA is TGTGCCAGCAGTTTGGGGCCGCTGCTGAATTTGGGGGAGCTGTTTTTT.

The CDR3 loop reads CASSVGGNEKLFF. Written as DNA, the CDR3 is TGTGCCAGCAGCGTAGGAGGGAATGAAAAACTGTTTTTT. The V gene is TRBV9, the J gene TRBJ1-4; no clear D gene. V shed 0 bases and J shed 5 bases, with 5 bases lying between them. CDR1 is SGDLS and CDR2 is YYNGEE in the germline V gene. The CDR3 contains 13 residues.

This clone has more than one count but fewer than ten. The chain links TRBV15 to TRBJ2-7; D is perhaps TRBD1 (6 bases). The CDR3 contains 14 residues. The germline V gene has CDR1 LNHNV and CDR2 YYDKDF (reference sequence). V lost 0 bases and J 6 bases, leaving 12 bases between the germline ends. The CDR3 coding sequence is TGTGCCACCAGCAGAGAGCCCCAAGGGGGCGAGCAGTACTTC. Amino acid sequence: CATSREPQGGEQYF.

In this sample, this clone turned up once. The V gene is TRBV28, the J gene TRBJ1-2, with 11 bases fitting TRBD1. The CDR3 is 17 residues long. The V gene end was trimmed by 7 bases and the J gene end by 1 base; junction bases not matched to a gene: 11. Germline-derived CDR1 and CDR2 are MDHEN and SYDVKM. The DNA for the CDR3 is TGTGCCAGCAATGAGGGGGACAGGGGGATTCTTAACTATGGCTACACCTTC. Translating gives CASNEGDRGILNYGYTF.

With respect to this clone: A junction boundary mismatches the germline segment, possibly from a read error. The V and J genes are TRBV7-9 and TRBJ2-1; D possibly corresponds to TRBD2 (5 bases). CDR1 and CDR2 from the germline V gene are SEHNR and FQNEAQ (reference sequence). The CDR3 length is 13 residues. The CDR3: CATSGLSYNEQFF. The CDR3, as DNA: TGTGCCACCAGCGGCCTTTCCTACAATGAGCAGTTCTTC.

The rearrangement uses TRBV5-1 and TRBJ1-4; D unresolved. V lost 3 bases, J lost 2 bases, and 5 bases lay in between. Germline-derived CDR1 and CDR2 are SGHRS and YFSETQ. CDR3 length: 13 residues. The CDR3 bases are TGCGCCAGCAGCTCCGGGACTAATGAAAAACTGTTTTTT. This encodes CASSSGTNEKLFF. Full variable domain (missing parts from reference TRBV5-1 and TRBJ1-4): KAGVTQTPRYLIKTRGQQVTLSCSPISGHRSVSWYQQTPGQGLQFLFEYFSETQRNKGNFPGRFSGRQFSNSRSEMNVSTLELGDSALYLCASSSGTNEKLFFGSGTQLSVL.

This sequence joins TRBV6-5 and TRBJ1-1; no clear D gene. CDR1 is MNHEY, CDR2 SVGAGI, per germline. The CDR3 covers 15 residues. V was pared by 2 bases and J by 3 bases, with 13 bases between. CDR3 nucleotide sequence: TGTGCCAGCAGTTACCGGAACCCGGCGGACACTGAAGCTTTCTTT. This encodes CASSYRNPADTEAFF.

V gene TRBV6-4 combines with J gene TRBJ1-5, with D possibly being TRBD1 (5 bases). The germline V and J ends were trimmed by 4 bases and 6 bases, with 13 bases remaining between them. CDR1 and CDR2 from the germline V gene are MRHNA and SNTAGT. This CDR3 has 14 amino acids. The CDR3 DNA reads TGTGCCAGCAGTGGGGGCGGGACCTTTCAGCCCCAGCATTTT. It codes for CASSGGGTFQPQHF.

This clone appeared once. DNA of the CDR3: TGTGCCAGCAGTCGGACGGACAGGGTCTATGGCTACACCTTC. Translated: CASSRTDRVYGYTF. The chain recombines TRBV28 with TRBJ1-2, with 8 positions matching TRBD1. CDR1 MDHEN and CDR2 SYDVKM come from the germline V gene. This CDR3 comprises 14 residues. Trimming at V came to 5 bases and at J to 4 bases, leaving 6 bases not matched to a gene.

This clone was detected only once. Here the CDR3 reads CASTGGEVGYTF. CDR3 DNA sequence: TGTGCCAGTACAGGGGGAGAGGTTGGCTACACCTTC. The V and J genes are TRBV10-3 and TRBJ1-2; 8 bases fit TRBD1. The CDR3 has 12 amino acids. Germline-derived CDR1 and CDR2 are ENHRY and SYGVKD. V trimming: 10 bases; J trimming: 7 bases; junction bases outside the gene matches: 8.

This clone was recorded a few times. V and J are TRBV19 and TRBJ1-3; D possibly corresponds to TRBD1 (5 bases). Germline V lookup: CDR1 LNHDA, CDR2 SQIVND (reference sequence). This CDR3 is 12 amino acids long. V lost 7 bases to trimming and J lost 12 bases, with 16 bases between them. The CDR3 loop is CASTTDASRIYF. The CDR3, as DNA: TGTGCCAGTACGACAGACGCCTCCCGCATATATTTT.

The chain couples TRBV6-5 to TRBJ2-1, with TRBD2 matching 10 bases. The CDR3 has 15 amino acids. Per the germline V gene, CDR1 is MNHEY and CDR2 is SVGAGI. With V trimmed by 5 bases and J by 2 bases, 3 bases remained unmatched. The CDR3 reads CASSSGLAAYNEQFF. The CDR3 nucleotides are TGTGCCAGCAGTAGCGGACTAGCGGCCTACAATGAGCAGTTCTTC.

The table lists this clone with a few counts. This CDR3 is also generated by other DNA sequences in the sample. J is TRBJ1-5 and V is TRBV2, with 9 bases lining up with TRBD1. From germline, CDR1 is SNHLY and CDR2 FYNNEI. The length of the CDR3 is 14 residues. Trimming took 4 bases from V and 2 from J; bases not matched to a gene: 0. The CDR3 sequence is CASSGTGGNQPQHF. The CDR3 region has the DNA TGTGCCAGCAGTGGGACAGGGGGCAATCAGCCCCAGCATTTT.

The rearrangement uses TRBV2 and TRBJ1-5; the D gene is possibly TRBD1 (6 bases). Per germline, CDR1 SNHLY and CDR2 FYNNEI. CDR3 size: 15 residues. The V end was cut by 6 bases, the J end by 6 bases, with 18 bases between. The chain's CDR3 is CASSGGGGIPQPQHF. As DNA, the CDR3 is TGTGCCAGCAGCGGAGGGGGGGGTATTCCTCAGCCCCAGCATTTT.